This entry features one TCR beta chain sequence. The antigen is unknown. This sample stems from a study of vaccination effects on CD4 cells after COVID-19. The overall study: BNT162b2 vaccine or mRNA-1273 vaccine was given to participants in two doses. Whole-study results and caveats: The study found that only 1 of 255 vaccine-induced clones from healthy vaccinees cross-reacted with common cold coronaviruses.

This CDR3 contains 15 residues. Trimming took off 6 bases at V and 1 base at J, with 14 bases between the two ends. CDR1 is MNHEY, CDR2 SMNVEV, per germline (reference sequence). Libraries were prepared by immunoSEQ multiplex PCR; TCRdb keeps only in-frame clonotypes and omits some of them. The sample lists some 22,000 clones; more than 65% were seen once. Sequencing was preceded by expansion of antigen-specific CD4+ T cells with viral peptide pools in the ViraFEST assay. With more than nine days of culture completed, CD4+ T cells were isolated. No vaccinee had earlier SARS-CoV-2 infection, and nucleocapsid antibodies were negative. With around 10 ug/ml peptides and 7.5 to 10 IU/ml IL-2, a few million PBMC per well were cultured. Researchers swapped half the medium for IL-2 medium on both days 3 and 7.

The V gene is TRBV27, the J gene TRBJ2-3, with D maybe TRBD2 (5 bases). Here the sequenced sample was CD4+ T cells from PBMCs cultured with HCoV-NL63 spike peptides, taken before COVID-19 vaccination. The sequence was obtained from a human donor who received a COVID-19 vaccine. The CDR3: CASRPLTSGTDTQYF. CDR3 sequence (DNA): TGTGCCAGCAGGCCCCTCACTAGTGGCACAGATACGCAGTATTTT.